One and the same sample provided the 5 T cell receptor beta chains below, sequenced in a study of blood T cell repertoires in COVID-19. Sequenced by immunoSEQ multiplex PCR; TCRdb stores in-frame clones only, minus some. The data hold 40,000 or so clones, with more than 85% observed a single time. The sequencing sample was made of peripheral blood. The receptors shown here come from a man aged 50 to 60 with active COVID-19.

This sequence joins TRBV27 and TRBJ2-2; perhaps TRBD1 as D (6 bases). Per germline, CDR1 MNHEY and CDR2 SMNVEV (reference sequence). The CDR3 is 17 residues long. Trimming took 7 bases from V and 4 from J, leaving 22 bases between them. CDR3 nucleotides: TGTGCCAGCACCAAATCTCGGGCAGGGGCGGGCACCGGGGAGCTGTTTTTT. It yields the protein CASTKSRAGAGTGELFF.

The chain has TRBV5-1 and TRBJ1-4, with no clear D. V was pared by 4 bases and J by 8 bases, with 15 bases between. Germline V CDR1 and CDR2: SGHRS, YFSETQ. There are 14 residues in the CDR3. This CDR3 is CASSAGHGREKLFF. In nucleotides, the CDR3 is TGCGCCAGCAGCGCGGGTCACGGTAGGGAAAAACTGTTTTTT.

CDR3 sequence: CASSQDIRKGTNTGELFF. Written as DNA, the CDR3 is TGTGCCAGCAGCCAAGATATCCGGAAGGGGACGAACACCGGGGAGCTGTTTTTT. V is TRBV3-1 (or the pseudogene TRBV3-2) and J is TRBJ2-2, with a tentative D call TRBD1 (5 bases). Trimming left V 0 bases short and J 0 bases short, with 14 bases between. The CDR3 runs 18 residues. In germline, CDR1 is LGHDT, CDR2 YNNKEL (reference sequence).

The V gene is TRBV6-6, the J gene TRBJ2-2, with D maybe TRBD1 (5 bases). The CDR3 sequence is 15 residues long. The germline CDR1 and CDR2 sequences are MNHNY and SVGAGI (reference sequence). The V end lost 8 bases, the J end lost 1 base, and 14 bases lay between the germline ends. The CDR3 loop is CASRGQGLNTGELFF. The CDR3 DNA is TGTGCCAGCCGTGGGCAGGGATTGAACACCGGGGAGCTGTTTTTT.

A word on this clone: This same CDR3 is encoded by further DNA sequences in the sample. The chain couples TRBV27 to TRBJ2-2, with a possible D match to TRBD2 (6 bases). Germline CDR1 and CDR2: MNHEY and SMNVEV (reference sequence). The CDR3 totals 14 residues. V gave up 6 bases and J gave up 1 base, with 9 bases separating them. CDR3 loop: CASRAGRNTGELFF. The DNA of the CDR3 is TGTGCCAGCAGGGCCGGGAGGAACACCGGGGAGCTGTTTTTT.